This T cell receptor (beta chain) was recorded in a study of T cell repertoires in aging, cancer and after chemotherapy. Study as a whole: Clear clonal overlap appeared across healthy donor samples taken over several months to years. General study points: Age-matched healthy donors had significantly more diverse, less clonal blood TCR repertoires than untreated cancer patients. In cancer patients, declining TCR diversity with age involved lost richness and lost evenness.

A remark on this clonotype: Antigen unknown.

Rearranged V-D-J TRB sequences were amplified with a mixed TRB-A/B primer pool. Using its own MiXCR run on the multiplex PCR reads, TCRdb lists one record per CDR3 protein. The repertoire holds some 9,000 distinct CDR3 sequences, with less than 55% as singletons. The V end was cut by 1 base, the J end by 8 bases, with 9 bases between. The CDR3 is made up of 14 amino acids. CDR1 MNHEY and CDR2 SVGAGI come from the germline V gene. Peripheral blood genomic DNA, not sorted cells or RNA, was the template. The TCR was taken from a human donor in good health. V is TRBV6-5 and J is TRBJ1-6; D is ambiguous. Material for sequencing was blood. CDR3 DNA sequence: TGTGCCAGCAGTTACTACGGGCTCGATTCACCCCTCCACTTT. Its translation is CASSYYGLDSPLHF.